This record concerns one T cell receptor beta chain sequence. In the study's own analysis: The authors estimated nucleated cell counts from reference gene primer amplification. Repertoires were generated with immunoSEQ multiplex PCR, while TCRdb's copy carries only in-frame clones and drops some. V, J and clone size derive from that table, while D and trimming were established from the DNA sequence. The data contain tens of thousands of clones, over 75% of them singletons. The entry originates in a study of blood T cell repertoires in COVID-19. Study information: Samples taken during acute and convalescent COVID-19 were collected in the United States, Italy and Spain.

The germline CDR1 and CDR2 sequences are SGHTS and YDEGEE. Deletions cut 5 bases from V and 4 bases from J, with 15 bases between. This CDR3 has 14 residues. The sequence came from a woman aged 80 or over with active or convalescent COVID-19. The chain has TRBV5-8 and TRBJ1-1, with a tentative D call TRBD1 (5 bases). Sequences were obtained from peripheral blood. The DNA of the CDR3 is TGTGCCAGCAGTGTACACGGGGGAAGCACTGAAGCTTTCTTT. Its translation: CASSVHGGSTEAFF. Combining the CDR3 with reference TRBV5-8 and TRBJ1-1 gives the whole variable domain EAGVTQSPTHLIKTRGQQATLRCSPISGHTSVYWYQQALGLGLQFLLWYDEGEERNRGNFPPRFSGRQFPNYSSELNVNALELEDSALYLCASSVHGGSTEAFFGQGTRLTVV.